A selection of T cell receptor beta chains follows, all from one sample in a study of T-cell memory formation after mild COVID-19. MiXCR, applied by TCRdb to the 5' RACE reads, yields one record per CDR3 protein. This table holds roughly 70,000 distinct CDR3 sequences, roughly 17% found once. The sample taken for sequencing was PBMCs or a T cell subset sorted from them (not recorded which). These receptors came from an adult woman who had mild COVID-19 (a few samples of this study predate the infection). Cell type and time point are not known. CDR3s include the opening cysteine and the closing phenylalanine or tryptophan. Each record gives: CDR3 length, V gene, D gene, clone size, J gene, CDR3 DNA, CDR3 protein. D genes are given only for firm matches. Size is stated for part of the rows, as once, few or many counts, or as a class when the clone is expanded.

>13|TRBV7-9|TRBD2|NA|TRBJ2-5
TGTGCCAGCAGCTCCATCGGGGGGGAGACCCAGTACTTC
CASSSIGGETQYF
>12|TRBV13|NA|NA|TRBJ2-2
TGTGCCAGCAGCACGAACACCGGGGAGCTGTTTTTT
CASSTNTGELFF
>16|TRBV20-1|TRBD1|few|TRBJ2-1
TGCAGTGCTAGAGATCGTGACAGGGGGGGTAGCAATGAGCAGTTCTTC
CSARDRDRGGSNEQFF
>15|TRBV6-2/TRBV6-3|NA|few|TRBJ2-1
TGTGCCACCTTGGGTCGGGTGCACCCCTACAATGAGCAGTTCTTC
CATLGRVHPYNEQFF
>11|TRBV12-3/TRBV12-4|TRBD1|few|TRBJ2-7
TGTGCCAGCAGGAAAACAGGGGGGACGAACTTC
CASRKTGGTNF
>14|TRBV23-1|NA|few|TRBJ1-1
TGCGCCAGCAGTCGCTTAAGCATGAACACTGAAGCTTTCTTT
CASSRLSMNTEAFF
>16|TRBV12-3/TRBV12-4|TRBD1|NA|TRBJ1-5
TGTGCCAGCAGCCAGGGACAGGGAATAGGCAATCAGCCCCAGCATTTT
CASSQGQGIGNQPQHF
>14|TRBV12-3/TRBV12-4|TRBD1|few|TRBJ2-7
TGTGCCAGCAGTCACCAGGGGGCCCCGGGCGAGCAGTACTTC
CASSHQGAPGEQYF
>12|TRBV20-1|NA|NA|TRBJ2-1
TGCAGTGGACCGGGACCGATCAATGAGCAGTTCTTC
CSGPGPINEQFF
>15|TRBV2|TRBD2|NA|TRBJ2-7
TGTGCCAGCAGAGTCGCGGGGGAGGGAGCCAACGAGCAGTACTTC
CASRVAGEGANEQYF
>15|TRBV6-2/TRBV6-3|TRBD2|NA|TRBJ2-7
TGTGCCAGCAGTTACGGGACTAGCGCACGCTACGAGCAGTACTTC
CASSYGTSARYEQYF
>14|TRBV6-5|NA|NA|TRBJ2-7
TGTGCCAGCAGCCCCACCCCAGGGGACCACGAGCAGTACTTC
CASSPTPGDHEQYF
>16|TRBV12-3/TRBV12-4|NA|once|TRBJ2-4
TGTGCCAGCAGTTTCGAGTGGGGGGTAGCCAAAAACATTCAGTACTTC
CASSFEWGVAKNIQYF
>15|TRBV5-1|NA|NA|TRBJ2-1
TGCGCCAGCAGCTCGTGGGGCCCTGCCTCGAATGAGCAGTTCTTC
CASSSWGPASNEQFF
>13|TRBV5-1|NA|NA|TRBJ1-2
TGCGCCAGCAGCTTGATGGAGTCGGATGGCTACACCTTC
CASSLMESDGYTF
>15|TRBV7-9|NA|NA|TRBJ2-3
TGTGCCAGCAGCTTTAGCGGATCGAACGCAGATACGCAGTATTTT
CASSFSGSNADTQYF
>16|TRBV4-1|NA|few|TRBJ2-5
TGCGCCAGCAGCCAAGGGGATGGACGACCTGAGGAGACCCAGTACTTC
CASSQGDGRPEETQYF
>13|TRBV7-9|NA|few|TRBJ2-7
TGTGCCAGCAGCCCAGTGTGGGGGTACGAGCAGTACTTC
CASSPVWGYEQYF
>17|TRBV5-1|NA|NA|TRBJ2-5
TGCGCCAGCAGCTTGAGCGGGTATGGGCTGGGGCAAGAGACCCAGTACTTC
CASSLSGYGLGQETQYF
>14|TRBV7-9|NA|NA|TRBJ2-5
TGTGCCAGCAGCCCGATCGAGTACCAAGAGACCCAGTACTTC
CASSPIEYQETQYF
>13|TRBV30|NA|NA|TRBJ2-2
TGTGCCTGGAGTACCAAGAACACCGGGGAGCTGTTTTTT
CAWSTKNTGELFF
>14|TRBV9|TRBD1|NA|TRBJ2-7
TGTGCCAGCAGCGTAGGGACAGGGATCCACGAGCAGTACTTC
CASSVGTGIHEQYF
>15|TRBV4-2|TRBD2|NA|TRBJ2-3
TGTGCCAGCCGGCGGGAGGCTGTCGGAGCAGATACGCAGTATTTT
CASRREAVGADTQYF
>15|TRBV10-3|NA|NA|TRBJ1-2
TGTGCCATCAGTGATACCGTACCAGGGGCCTATGGCTACACCTTC
CAISDTVPGAYGYTF
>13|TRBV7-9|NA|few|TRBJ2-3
TGTGCCAGCAGACCGGGGACGACGGATACGCAGTATTTT
CASRPGTTDTQYF
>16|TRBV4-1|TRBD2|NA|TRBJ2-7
TGCGCCAGCAGCCAGGACGTAGCGGGAAGTTCCTACGAGCAGTACTTC
CASSQDVAGSSYEQYF
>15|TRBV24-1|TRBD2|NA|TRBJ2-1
TGTGCCACCAGTGAACCGACTAGCGGGAGGTCTGAGCAGTTCTTC
CATSEPTSGRSEQFF
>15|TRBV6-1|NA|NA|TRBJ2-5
TGTGCCATCCGACCGGTGGACACCGGCCAAGAGACCCAGTACTTC
CAIRPVDTGQETQYF
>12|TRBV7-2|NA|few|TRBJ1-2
TGTGCCAGCAGCTTAGCAGGGCCCGGCTACACCTTC
CASSLAGPGYTF
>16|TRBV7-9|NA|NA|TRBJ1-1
TGTGACAGCAGTCCTCCCGCCGGGGTTCAGTACACTGAAGCTTTCTTT
CDSSPPAGVQYTEAFF
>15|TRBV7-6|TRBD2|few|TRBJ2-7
TGTGCCAGCAGCTCGGGACTAGCGGAACCCTACGAGCAGTACTTC
CASSSGLAEPYEQYF
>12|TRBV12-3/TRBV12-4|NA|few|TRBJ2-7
TGTGCCAGCTCGGCGGAGGTACGCGAGCAGTACTTC
CASSAEVREQYF
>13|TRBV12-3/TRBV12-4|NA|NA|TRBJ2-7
TGTGCCAGCAGTTTCGGGAGATTCTACGAGCAGTACTTC
CASSFGRFYEQYF
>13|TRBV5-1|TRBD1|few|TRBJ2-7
TGCGCCAGCAGCTGGACGACAGGGTACGAGCAGTACTTC
CASSWTTGYEQYF
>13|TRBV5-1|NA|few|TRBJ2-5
TGCGCCAGCAGCTTCTTGCCGCAAGAGACCCAGTACTTC
CASSFLPQETQYF
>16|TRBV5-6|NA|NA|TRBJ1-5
TGTGCCAGCAGCTCGTTCGGGACGGAATTTAATCAGCCCCAGCATTTT
CASSSFGTEFNQPQHF
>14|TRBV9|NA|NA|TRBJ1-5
TGTGCCAGCAGTCTTGACAGTACCGGGCAGCCCCAGCATTTT
CASSLDSTGQPQHF
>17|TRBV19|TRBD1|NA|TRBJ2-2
TGTGCCAGTAGTCCGGGGACAGGGCTCACCTACACCGGGGAGCTGTTTTTT
CASSPGTGLTYTGELFF
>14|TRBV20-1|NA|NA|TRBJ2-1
TGCAGTGCTAGAGGGGCTAGCGAGTACAATGAGCAGTTCTTC
CSARGASEYNEQFF